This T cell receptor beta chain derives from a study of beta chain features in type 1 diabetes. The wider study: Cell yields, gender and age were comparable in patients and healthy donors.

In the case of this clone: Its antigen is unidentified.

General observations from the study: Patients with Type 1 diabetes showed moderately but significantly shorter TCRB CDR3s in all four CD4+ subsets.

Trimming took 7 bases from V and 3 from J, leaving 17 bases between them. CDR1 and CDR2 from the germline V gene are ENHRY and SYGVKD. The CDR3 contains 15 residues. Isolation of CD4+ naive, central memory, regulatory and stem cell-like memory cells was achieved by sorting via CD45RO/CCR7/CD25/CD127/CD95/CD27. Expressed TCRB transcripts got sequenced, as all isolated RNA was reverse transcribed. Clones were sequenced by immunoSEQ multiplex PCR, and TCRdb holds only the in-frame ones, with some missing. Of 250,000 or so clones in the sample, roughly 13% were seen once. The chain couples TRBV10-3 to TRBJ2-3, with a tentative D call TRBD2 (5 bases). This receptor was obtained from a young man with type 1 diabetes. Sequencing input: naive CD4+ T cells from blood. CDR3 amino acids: CAITSGGQETDTQYF. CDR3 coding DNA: TGTGCCATCACCTCCGGCGGGCAAGAAACAGATACGCAGTATTTT.